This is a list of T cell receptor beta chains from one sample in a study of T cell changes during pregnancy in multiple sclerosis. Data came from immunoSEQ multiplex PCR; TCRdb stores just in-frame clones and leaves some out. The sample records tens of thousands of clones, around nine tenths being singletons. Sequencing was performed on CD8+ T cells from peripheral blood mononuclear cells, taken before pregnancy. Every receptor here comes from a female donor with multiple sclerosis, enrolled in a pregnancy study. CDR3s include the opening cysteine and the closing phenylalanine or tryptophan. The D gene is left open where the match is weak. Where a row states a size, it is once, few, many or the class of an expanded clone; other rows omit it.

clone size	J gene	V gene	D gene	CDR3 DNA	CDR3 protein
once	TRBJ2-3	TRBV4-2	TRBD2	TGTGCCAGCAGCCAAGCAATTAGCGGGGGACCCACAGATACGCAGTATTTT	CASSQAISGGPTDTQYF
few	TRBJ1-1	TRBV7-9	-	TGTGCCAGCAGCTTAGCTATAAACACTGAAGCTTTCTTT	CASSLAINTEAFF
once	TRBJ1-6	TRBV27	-	TGTGCCAGCAGTCCAGGGGTTTCACCCCTCCACTTT	CASSPGVSPLHF
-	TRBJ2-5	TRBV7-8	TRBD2	TGTGCCAGCAGCCCCCCCACAGCGGGGGATGAGACCCAGTACTTC	CASSPPTAGDETQYF
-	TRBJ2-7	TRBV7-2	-	TGTGCCAGCAGCTTAGCTGGACAGCCCGGCGGTCCGTACTTC	CASSLAGQPGGPYF
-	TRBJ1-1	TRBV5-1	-	TGCGCCAGCAGGTCCTACCAGGGCCCTAACACTGAAGCTTTCTTT	CASRSYQGPNTEAFF
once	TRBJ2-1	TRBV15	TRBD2	TGTGCCACCAGTCCCCGGCTAGCGGGGGTCTATGAGCAGTTCTTC	CATSPRLAGVYEQFF
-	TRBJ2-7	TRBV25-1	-	TGTGCCAGCAGTGAATTGGACTACTCCTACGAGCAGTACTTC	CASSELDYSYEQYF
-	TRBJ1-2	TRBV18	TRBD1	TGTGCCAGCTCACCTTCGCCGGAGACAGGGTCTAGGGATGGCTACACCTTC	CASSPSPETGSRDGYTF
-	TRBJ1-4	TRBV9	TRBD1	TGTGCCAGCAGCGCATCAATCCGGGACAGGTCGGAGACTAATGAAAAACTGTTTTTT	CASSASIRDRSETNEKLFF
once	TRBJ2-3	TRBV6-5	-	TGTGCCAGCAGTTACTCGAACAAACCTAGCACAGATACGCAGTATTTT	CASSYSNKPSTDTQYF
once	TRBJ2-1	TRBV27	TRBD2	TGTGCCAGCAGTTTACTGTTAGCGGGGGGGCCTGTTTATGAGCAGTTCTTC	CASSLLLAGGPVYEQFF
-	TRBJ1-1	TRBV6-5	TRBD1	TGTGCCAGCAGTTACTCGATCGGGACAGAGAACACTGAAGCTTTCTTT	CASSYSIGTENTEAFF
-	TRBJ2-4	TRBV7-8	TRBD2	TGTGCCAGCAGCGGGGGACTAGCGGGGGGTAGAGCCAAAAACATTCAGTACTTC	CASSGGLAGGRAKNIQYF
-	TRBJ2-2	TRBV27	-	TGTGCCAGCAGTCCCGGGAACACCGGGGAGCTGTTTTTT	CASSPGNTGELFF
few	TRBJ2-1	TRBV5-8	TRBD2	TGTGCCAGCAGCCCGGGAGGGGTACCATCCAATGAGCAGTTCTTC	CASSPGGVPSNEQFF
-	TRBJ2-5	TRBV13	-	TGTGCCAGCAGCTTATGGGGAAGGGGTGAGACCCAGTACTTC	CASSLWGRGETQYF
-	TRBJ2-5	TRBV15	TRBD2	TGTGCCACCAGCAGAGGGGTAGTTGTCGGGACTAGCGGGGGGGAGACCCAGTACTTC	CATSRGVVVGTSGGETQYF
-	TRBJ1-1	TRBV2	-	TGTGCCAGCCGGGAGGGCACCGGGTGGACTGAAGCTTTCTTT	CASREGTGWTEAFF
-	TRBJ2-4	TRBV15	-	TGTGCCATAAGGGGGTCACAAAACATTCAGTACTTC	CAIRGSQNIQYF
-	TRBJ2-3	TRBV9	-	TGTGCCAGCAGCGTAGTTAGCGCGGATACGCAGTATTTT	CASSVVSADTQYF
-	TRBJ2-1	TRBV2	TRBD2	TGTGCCAGCCCAGCCCGGACTAGCGGGGGGGGAGAGAATGAGCAGTTCTTC	CASPARTSGGGENEQFF
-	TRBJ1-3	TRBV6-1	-	TGTGCCAGCAGTGAAGAGCCGAGCTCTGGAAACACCATATATTTT	CASSEEPSSGNTIYF
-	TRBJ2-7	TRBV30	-	TGTGCCTGGAGTGTAAGAGCCTACGAGCAGTACTTC	CAWSVRAYEQYF
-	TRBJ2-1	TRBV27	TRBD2	TGTGCCAGCAGCAGACTAGCGGGGGAAAATGAGCAGTTCTTC	CASSRLAGENEQFF
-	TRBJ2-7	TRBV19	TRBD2	TGTGCCAGTAGTACCCCTAGCGGGGGGTCCTACGAGCAGTACTTC	CASSTPSGGSYEQYF